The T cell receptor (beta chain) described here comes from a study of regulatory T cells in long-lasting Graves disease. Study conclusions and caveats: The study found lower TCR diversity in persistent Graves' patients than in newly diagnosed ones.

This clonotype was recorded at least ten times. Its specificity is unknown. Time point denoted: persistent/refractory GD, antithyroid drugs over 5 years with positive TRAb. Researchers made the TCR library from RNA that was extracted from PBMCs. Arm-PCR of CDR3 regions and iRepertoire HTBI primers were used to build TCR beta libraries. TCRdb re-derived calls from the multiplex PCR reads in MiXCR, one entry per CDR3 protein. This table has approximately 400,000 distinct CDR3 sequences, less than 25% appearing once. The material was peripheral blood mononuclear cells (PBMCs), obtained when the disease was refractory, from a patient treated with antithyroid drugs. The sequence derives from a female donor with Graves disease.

The CDR3 region is CASTRRWRVSQPQHF. The CDR3 nucleotides read TGTGCCAGCACCCGACGGTGGAGGGTAAGTCAGCCCCAGCATTTT. The chain combines TRBV2 with TRBJ1-5; D not resolved. The V end lost 7 bases, the J end lost 6 bases, and 19 bases lay between the germline ends. The CDR3 contains 15 residues. The germline V gene has CDR1 SNHLY and CDR2 FYNNEI.